Listed below are T cell receptor beta chains from one sample, sequenced in a study of chemoradiotherapy in HPV16-positive cancers. Measured with immunoSEQ multiplex PCR; TCRdb has only the in-frame clones, and not every one. The data show about 53,000 clones, roughly nine tenths seen once. Here the sequenced sample was blood, taken from a patient who underwent chemoradiotherapy. All receptors come from a human donor with HPV-associated anogenital cancer. Each CDR3 is given with its conserved first and last residue. The D gene is left open where the match is weak.

j_gene,v_gene,d_gene,CDR3aa
TRBJ1-5,TRBV12-5,.,CASGLEMGNQPQHF
TRBJ2-7,TRBV6-5,.,CASSYGAGRYSYEQYF
TRBJ2-5,TRBV9,.,CASSLSAQETQYF
TRBJ2-7,TRBV19,.,CASSIGLTYEQYF
TRBJ1-6,TRBV5-1,.,CASSLGASGEYSPLHF
TRBJ1-2,TRBV25-1,.,CASSQEAGQLNSRGYTF
TRBJ1-3,TRBV7-9,TRBD1,CASSSTQGHSGNTIYF
TRBJ2-7,TRBV7-9,.,CASSLDSGIPYEQYF
TRBJ2-5,TRBV5-6,TRBD2,CASSRLAGLQETQYF
TRBJ2-7,TRBV9,.,CASRHSRSYEQYF
TRBJ2-2,TRBV9,.,CASSVVQSTGELFF
TRBJ1-2,TRBV5-6,.,CASRTSGNYGYTF
TRBJ1-2,TRBV6-5,.,CASSSQDGYTF
TRBJ2-1,TRBV10-3,.,CAISEIRSGYNEQFF
TRBJ1-2,TRBV7-9,.,CASSLADYGYTF
TRBJ1-4,TRBV19,.,CASSLRLQSNEKLFF
TRBJ2-1,TRBV19,TRBD2,CASTSGSSYNEQFF
TRBJ2-7,TRBV2,.,CASSVSEQVYEQYF
TRBJ1-3,TRBV29-1,.,CSVETGRRPNTIYF
TRBJ2-2,TRBV6-6,.,CASSGTTNTGELFF
TRBJ2-1,TRBV7-9,.,CASRQASYNEQFF
TRBJ2-5,TRBV7-2,TRBD1,CASSLGTGGVGRETETQYF
TRBJ2-5,TRBV19,TRBD2,CASSIRGGAQETQYF
TRBJ2-5,TRBV7-7,TRBD2,CASSPGLAGDGVETQYF
TRBJ2-3,TRBV14,.,CASSQISTDTQYF
TRBJ2-2,TRBV2,TRBD1,CASIYRGATGELFF
TRBJ1-3,TRBV9,.,CASSVGFREYSGNTIYF
TRBJ2-1,TRBV29-1,TRBD2,CSVEDVAAAGAGGQSSYNEQFF
TRBJ2-2,TRBV2,TRBD1,CASSQGDRGGAGELFF
TRBJ1-2,TRBV7-9,.,CASSPRVPGPADYGYTF
TRBJ2-1,TRBV27,TRBD2,CASSLSGNYNEQFF
TRBJ2-7,TRBV7-8,.,CASSLLRGSFYEQYF
TRBJ1-1,TRBV6-5,.,CASSSGQNTEAFF
TRBJ1-1,TRBV19,.,CASSIRTVNTEAFF
TRBJ2-3,TRBV18,TRBD2,CASSSGLAGRDTQYF